This entry lists 31 T cell receptor beta chains sequenced from one sample in a study of cytomegalovirus exposure and HLA in healthy donors (dated by TCRdb to between 2016 and 2019). Libraries were made using the immunoSEQ multiplex PCR assay. A mixture of 60 forward primers for TCR Vbeta segments and 13 reverse primers for TCR Jbeta segments was used in the multiplex PCR. Sourced from immuneACCESS, this table was stored by TCRdb with only in-frame sequences that have V and J called. A share of the clones is absent; for the studies checked, an unresolved V gene accounts for under half, and the remainder has no known explanation. The table for this sample lists about 170,000 clones; roughly 70% of them were counted only once. In total, the top ten clones hold 4.5% to 5.5% of the sample. The sample consisted of PBMCs. These receptors all stem from a woman aged 18-29 years in good health and CMV-seropositive.

CDR3 DNA sequence: TGTGCCAGCAGTTCCGGCGGGACTAGCGGTACAGATACGCAGTATTTT. It codes for CASSSGGTSGTDTQYF. V and J are TRBV6-5 and TRBJ2-3; TRBD2 matches at 11 bases. The V and J ends lost 4 bases and 3 bases, in that order; junction bases with no gene match: 6. From germline, CDR1 is MNHEY and CDR2 SVGAGI. This CDR3 region has 16 residues.

This chain joins TRBV19 and TRBJ1-2; 10 nucleotides match TRBD1. The CDR3 sequence is 15 residues long. Germline V gives CDR1 LNHDA, CDR2 SQIVND (reference sequence). The ends lost 4 bases at V and 11 bases at J; junction bases unmatched: 13. The CDR3 nucleotides read TGTGCCAGTAGTACCGCCGGGACAGGGGCCCGCGGTTACACCTTC. Translated: CASSTAGTGARGYTF.

The V and J genes are TRBV7-9 and TRBJ2-7, with TRBD1 as a possible D gene (6 bases). The CDR3 length is 13 residues. CDR1 and CDR2 (germline): SEHNR, FQNEAQ (reference sequence). Trimming took off 1 base at V and 6 bases at J, with 10 bases between the two ends. CDR3 DNA: TGTGCCAGCAGCTTAGGTCAGGGGCTCGAGCAGTACTTC. The encoded protein is CASSLGQGLEQYF.

The chain carries TRBV29-1 and TRBJ2-3; D uncertain. V was trimmed by 7 bases and J by 0 bases, leaving 8 bases between them. The CDR3 totals 12 residues. Looked up from germline, CDR1 is SQVTM and CDR2 is ANQGSEA. The DNA for the CDR3 is TGCAGCGGTTTGGCTAGCACAGATACGCAGTATTTT. This gives the protein CSGLASTDTQYF.

This clone was observed a handful of times. CDR3 sequence (DNA): TGTGCCAGCAGCTTCAGACAGGGAAGGAGAGAGATGGACACTGAAGCTTTCTTT. It encodes CASSFRQGRREMDTEAFF. V and J are TRBV7-8 and TRBJ1-1, with 7 bases aligning to TRBD1. The V and J ends lost 3 bases and 3 bases, in that order; junction bases with no gene match: 16. Germline V gene lookup returns CDR1 SGHVS and CDR2 FQNEAQ. The CDR3 is 18 residues long.

The chain links TRBV30 to TRBJ1-1; no firm D call. V lost 2 bases and J lost 5, with 12 bases in between. The CDR3 extends over 13 amino acids. CDR1 and CDR2 from the germline V gene are GTSNPN and SVGIG (reference sequence). CDR3 residues: CAWSIAGGTEAFF. CDR3 DNA sequence: TGTGCCTGGAGTATTGCGGGTGGGACTGAAGCTTTCTTT.

This clone was counted only a few times. The CDR3 coding sequence is TGTGCCATCAGTGAGCCGGCGGAGGGGACAGATACGCAGTATTTT. This gives the protein CAISEPAEGTDTQYF. The chain links TRBV10-3 to TRBJ2-3, with D tentatively TRBD2 (6 bases). V was cut by 2 bases and J by 3 bases, with 12 bases left in between. This CDR3 contains 15 residues. The germline V gene has CDR1 ENHRY and CDR2 SYGVKD.

The rearrangement joins TRBV19 to TRBJ2-1; maybe TRBD2 (5 bases). The CDR3 totals 14 residues. V shed 0 bases and J shed 13 bases, with 16 bases lying between them. Germline V gives CDR1 LNHDA, CDR2 SQIVND (reference sequence). The CDR3 spells CASSIDEGPTTQFF. DNA for the CDR3: TGTGCCAGTAGTATAGATGAGGGCCCTACCACTCAGTTCTTC.

The chain employs TRBV10-3 and TRBJ1-5, with D uncertain. Trimming removed 4 bases at V and 3 bases at J, with 10 bases between. The germline gives CDR1 ENHRY, CDR2 SYGVKD. CDR3 length: 14 residues. CDR3 in DNA: TGTGCCATCAGTGGGGCAGGTGACAATCAGCCCCAGCATTTT. It yields the protein CAISGAGDNQPQHF.

The chain carries TRBV5-6 and TRBJ2-5; 8 bases fit TRBD2. CDR3 length: 15 amino acids. With 0 bases clipped from V and 6 bases from J, the junction kept 7 bases outside the gene matches. Germline-derived CDR1 and CDR2 are SGHDT and YYEEEE. The CDR3 is CASSLAGGGLKTQYF. For the CDR3, the DNA is TGTGCCAGCAGCTTGGCCGGCGGGGGGCTGAAGACCCAGTACTTC.

This chain links TRBV19 with TRBJ2-7, with D perhaps matching TRBD2 (5 bases). This CDR3 has 13 amino acids. The V end lost 3 bases, the J end lost 5 bases, and 11 bases lay between the germline ends. Germline assignment: CDR1 LNHDA and CDR2 SQIVND (reference sequence). The CDR3 region is CASSIRGSDEQYF. CDR3 coding DNA: TGTGCCAGTAGTATTCGAGGGAGCGACGAGCAGTACTTC.

For this clone: Additional DNA sequences in this sample encode the identical CDR3. The chain links TRBV28 to TRBJ2-5, with 11 bases aligning to TRBD2. The CDR3 loop spans 15 amino acids. The V and J ends lost 3 bases and 4 bases, in that order; junction bases with no gene match: 4. Germline-derived CDR1 and CDR2 are MDHEN and SYDVKM. This chain's CDR3 is CASSFGLAGGETQYF. The CDR3 coding sequence is TGTGCCAGCAGTTTCGGACTAGCGGGCGGAGAGACCCAGTACTTC.

The chain has TRBV30 and TRBJ2-7, with 8 bases aligning to TRBD1. Germline lookup yields CDR1 GTSNPN and CDR2 SVGIG (reference sequence). This CDR3 comprises 14 residues. V dropped 0 bases and J dropped 5; count of bases not matched to a gene: 6. The CDR3 DNA sequence: TGTGCCTGGAGTGTAGGACAGGGTGGCAACGAGCAGTACTTC. Translation gives CAWSVGQGGNEQYF. Based on the CDR3 plus reference TRBV30 and TRBJ2-7, the full variable domain is SQTIHQWPATLVQPVGSPLSLECTVEGTSNPNLYWYRQAAGRGLQLLFYSVGIGQISSEVPQNLSASRPQDRQFILSSKKLLLSDSGFYLCAWSVGQGGNEQYFGPGTRLTVT.

As for this clone: Within the sample, other DNA sequences also encode this same CDR3. The rearrangement uses TRBV5-4 and TRBJ1-1; 7 nucleotides line up with TRBD1. Germline V lookup: CDR1 SGHNT, CDR2 YYREEE (reference sequence). Trimming at V came to 4 bases and at J to 4 bases, leaving 7 bases not matched to a gene. The CDR3 has 14 residues. CDR3 region: CASSPGGLGTEAFF. CDR3 sequence (DNA): TGTGCCAGCAGCCCAGGGGGACTAGGCACTGAAGCTTTCTTT.

The chain links TRBV11-2 to TRBJ2-1; tentative D call: TRBD1 (7 bases). The CDR3 runs 16 residues. V was cut by 1 base and J by 6 bases, with 16 bases left in between. Germline CDR1 and CDR2: SGHAT and FQNNGV. As DNA, the CDR3 is TGTGCCAGCAGCTTAGTCCCGACAGGGCGGGGCAATGAGCAGTTCTTC. It codes for CASSLVPTGRGNEQFF.

V and J are TRBV5-1 and TRBJ1-1; TRBD1 might be the D (5 bases). The V gene lost 2 bases and the J gene lost 6 bases, with 14 bases spanning the gap. The CDR3 runs to 14 residues. Germline V gene sequence: CDR1 SGHRS, CDR2 YFSETQ. This chain's CDR3 is CASSFGPGGAEAFF. The CDR3 bases are TGCGCCAGCAGCTTCGGACCCGGGGGAGCTGAAGCTTTCTTT.

This chain uses TRBV6-1 with TRBJ2-5; 7 nucleotides match TRBD1. The J call could be wrong; TRBJ2-7 is a better fit for the DNA end. Germline V gene data show CDR1 as MNHNS and CDR2 as SASEGT. This CDR3 has 15 amino acids. The CDR3 nucleotides read TGTGCCAGCAGGGAACAGGGGTTATTACTCTACGAGCAGTACTTC. Translation gives CASREQGLLLYEQYF.

Worth noting for this clone: Within the sample, other DNA sequences also encode this same CDR3. The chain recombines TRBV5-6 with TRBJ2-1; 10 bases match TRBD2. CDR1 SGHDT and CDR2 YYEEEE come from the germline V gene. Trimming at V came to 4 bases and at J to 4 bases, leaving 8 bases not matched to a gene. This CDR3 has 16 amino acids. The CDR3 DNA reads TGTGCCAGCAGCCGTCTAGCGGGGGCCGATTACAATGAGCAGTTCTTC. Residues: CASSRLAGADYNEQFF.

The rearrangement uses TRBV9 and TRBJ2-5, with TRBD2 identical over 11 bases. The CDR3 totals 14 residues. The germline CDR1 and CDR2 sequences are SGDLS and YYNGEE. Losses at the gene ends were 4 bases for V and 3 bases for J; bases not matched to a gene: 2. The CDR3 nucleotides are TGTGCCAGCAGCCCGACTAGCGGGGAAGAGACCCAGTACTTC. Translating gives CASSPTSGEETQYF.

The chain combines TRBV27 with TRBJ2-2, with D maybe TRBD2 (5 bases). V shed 8 bases and J shed 3 bases, with 19 bases lying between them. The CDR3 consists of 16 residues. Germline V gives CDR1 MNHEY, CDR2 SMNVEV (reference sequence). The CDR3 nucleotides are TGTGCCAGCCATCCGATCGGACTGCGGGACACCGGGGAGCTGTTTTTT. Translation: CASHPIGLRDTGELFF.

V gene TRBV5-4 combines with J gene TRBJ2-1; TRBD2 agrees at 11 bases. The CDR3 loop spans 15 amino acids. Germline trimming cut 6 bases from V and 4 bases from J; bases unmatched to any gene: 6. Germline loops: CDR1 SGHNT, CDR2 YYREEE (reference sequence). The CDR3 DNA reads as TGTGCCAGCACCCTAGCGGGGGGTTTTTACAATGAGCAGTTCTTC. It encodes CASTLAGGFYNEQFF.

The J gene is TRBJ2-5, the V gene TRBV11-2, with D uncertain. Trimming took off 5 bases at V and 3 bases at J, with 4 bases between the two ends. The length of the CDR3 is 11 residues. Germline V gene lookup returns CDR1 SGHAT and CDR2 FQNNGV. DNA for the CDR3: TGTGCCAGCAGCCAAAAAGAGACCCAGTACTTC. It yields the protein CASSQKETQYF.

A word on this clone: The same CDR3 is also encoded by other DNA sequences in this sample. J is TRBJ2-5 and V is TRBV7-3; TRBD2 might be the D (6 bases). From germline, CDR1 is SGHTA and CDR2 FQGTGA. Trimming removed 3 bases at V and 5 bases at J, with 13 bases between. CDR3 length: 14 residues. This CDR3 reads CASSLEGRGETQYF. CDR3 DNA: TGTGCCAGCAGCTTGGAGGGACGGGGGGAGACCCAGTACTTC.

The chain has TRBV13 and TRBJ1-4; 8 bases fit TRBD1. The V gene end was trimmed by 5 bases and the J gene end by 7 bases; junction bases not matched to a gene: 9. CDR1 and CDR2 from the germline V gene are PRHDT and FYEKMQ (reference sequence). The CDR3 consists of 15 residues. This CDR3 reads CASSLQGARTEKLFF. The CDR3 region has the DNA TGTGCCAGCAGCCTCCAGGGGGCGCGAACTGAAAAACTGTTTTTT.

This clone was observed once. This chain joins TRBV7-2 and TRBJ1-6; no clear D. The CDR3 runs 16 residues. V lost 8 bases, J lost 3 bases, and 17 bases lay in between. Germline assignment: CDR1 SGHTA and CDR2 FQGNSA. For the CDR3, the DNA is TGTGCCAGCCGGTGGTCCGAGCTCTACTATAATTCACCCCTCCACTTT. Translating gives CASRWSELYYNSPLHF.

This sequence joins TRBV7-3 and TRBJ2-2; TRBD2 matches at 8 bases. J gave up 7 bases and V 9 bases, and 10 bases lay outside the gene matches. Germline V gives CDR1 SGHTA, CDR2 FQGTGA. The CDR3 consists of 14 residues. CDR3 sequence (DNA): TGTGCCAGACTGGGGGGCGGGGGGATCGGGGAGCTGTTTTTT. This encodes CARLGGGGIGELFF.

The rearrangement links TRBV7-2 to TRBJ2-7, with TRBD2 matching over 14 bases. The germline V gene has CDR1 SGHTA and CDR2 FQGNSA. This CDR3 contains 16 residues. The ends lost 5 bases at V and 2 bases at J; junction bases unmatched: 5. CDR3: CASSTGLAGGTYEQYF. CDR3 coding DNA: TGTGCCAGCAGCACAGGACTAGCGGGGGGTACCTACGAGCAGTACTTC. Filled out from reference TRBV7-2 and TRBJ2-7, the complete variable domain reads GAGVSQSPSNKVTEKGKDVELRCDPISGHTALYWYRQSLGQGLEFLIYFQGNSAPDKSGLPSDRFSAERTGGSVSTLTIQRTQQEDSAVYLCASSTGLAGGTYEQYFGPGTRLTVT.

The V and J genes are TRBV6-1 and TRBJ2-1, with D maybe TRBD2 (6 bases). Trimming took off 6 bases at V and 8 bases at J, with 14 bases between the two ends. From germline, CDR1 is MNHNS and CDR2 SASEGT. The CDR3 has 13 residues. The CDR3 region has the DNA TGTGCCAGCAGGTCGGCGGAGGGGTATGAGCAGTTCTTC. Its protein product is CASRSAEGYEQFF.

This clone came up a few times. The rearrangement links TRBV7-2 to TRBJ1-3; 8 nucleotides align to TRBD1. CDR1 SGHTA and CDR2 FQGNSA come from the germline V gene. With V trimmed by 6 bases and J by 4 bases, 14 bases remained unmatched. This CDR3 is built from 17 residues. The DNA of the CDR3 is TGTGCCAGCAGTTTACTCCCAGGGGGCGCAACGGGAAACACCATATATTTT. Its translation: CASSLLPGGATGNTIYF.

The chain uses TRBV6-5 and TRBJ1-5; 7 nucleotides match TRBD1. The CDR3 runs to 12 residues. In germline, CDR1 is MNHEY, CDR2 SVGAGI. V shed 6 bases, J shed 9 bases, and the junction held 5 bases outside the gene matches. CDR3 DNA: TGTGCCAGCAGCCCCGCAGGGGGGCCCCAGCATTTT. Its protein product is CASSPAGGPQHF.

This chain uses TRBV16 with TRBJ2-3; D gene unclear. Germline CDR1 and CDR2: KGHSY and FQNENV. The CDR3 has 11 amino acids. V lost 3 bases, J lost 6 bases, and 4 bases lay in between. In nucleotides, the CDR3 is TGTGCCAGCAGCCACGGGGATACGCAGTATTTT. This gives the protein CASSHGDTQYF.